These 19 T cell receptor beta chains were sequenced from one sample in a study of blood T cell repertoires in COVID-19. The data were produced by immunoSEQ multiplex PCR, yet TCRdb's version contains in-frame clones alone and is incomplete. Of 100,000 to 150,000 clones detected, 80% to 90% appear once; the ten largest clones hold around 4.5%. Sequencing was performed on peripheral blood. These receptors were collected from a man aged 60 to 69 with COVID-19, enrolled during active disease.

The V gene is TRBV7-9, the J gene TRBJ1-3; the D is unclear. The germline CDR1 and CDR2 sequences are SEHNR and FQNEAQ (reference sequence). V shed 4 bases and J shed 4 bases, with 17 bases lying between them. This CDR3 has 16 residues. DNA for the CDR3: TGTGCCAGCAGCTACGAGGCCCTAGGCACCGGAAACACCATATATTTT. Its translation: CASSYEALGTGNTIYF.

This chain uses TRBV6-5 with TRBJ1-2; D uncertain. The CDR3 has 12 residues. V was cut by 6 bases and J by 4 bases, with 9 bases left in between. Germline V gene sequence: CDR1 MNHEY, CDR2 SVGAGI. CDR3 nucleotides: TGTGCCAGCAGGGGGAGCTCCTATGGCTACACCTTC. The encoded protein is CASRGSSYGYTF.

Only one count was recorded for this clone. The chain uses TRBV2 and TRBJ2-3; 10 nucleotides align to TRBD1. CDR3 length: 14 amino acids. V lost 7 bases to trimming and J lost 5 bases; unmatched junction nucleotides: 6. Germline V lookup: CDR1 SNHLY, CDR2 FYNNEI. CDR3 bases: TGTGCCAGCATGGAGACAGGGGGCAAAGATACGCAGTATTTT. Translated, it gives CASMETGGKDTQYF.

The chain combines TRBV20-1 with TRBJ1-2; the D gene is possibly TRBD1 (5 bases). The germline V gene encodes CDR1 DFQATT and CDR2 SNEGSKA (reference sequence). This CDR3 has 15 amino acids. V lost 3 bases and J lost 3, with 17 bases in between. DNA of the CDR3: TGCAGTGCTAGTTTAGGCGCGGGGGTCGACTATGGCTACACCTTC. It is translated as CSASLGAGVDYGYTF.

The V and J genes are TRBV2 and TRBJ1-5; D possibly corresponds to TRBD1 (6 bases). This CDR3 spans 15 amino acids. Trimming removed 6 bases from V and 1 base from J, with 13 bases in between. Germline loops: CDR1 SNHLY, CDR2 FYNNEI. Here the CDR3 reads CASSGWTASNQPQHF. The CDR3 DNA reads TGTGCCAGCAGCGGATGGACAGCCAGCAATCAGCCCCAGCATTTT.

V and J are TRBV6-4 and TRBJ2-1, with unresolved D. Germline CDR1 is MRHNA and CDR2 is SNTAGT. The CDR3 consists of 13 residues. Trimming cost V 4 bases and J 9 bases, with 13 bases left between them. In nucleotides, the CDR3 is TGTGCCAGCAGTGTTGCGGAAACGGGTGAGCAGTTCTTC. Its protein is CASSVAETGEQFF.

This clone was seen only a few times. The chain couples TRBV6-2 or TRBV6-3 to TRBJ1-2; unclear D gene. The CDR3 extends over 18 amino acids. V gave up 5 bases and J gave up 6 bases, with 28 bases separating them. Germline CDR1 reads MNHEY; CDR2 reads SVGEGT. The CDR3 protein is CASSVQIFTKVLLNGYTF. In DNA form, the CDR3 reads TGTGCCAGCAGTGTTCAGATCTTCACCAAAGTCCTCTTGAATGGCTACACCTTC.

The sample holds one count of this clone. The CDR3, as DNA: TGTGCCAGCAGCCCCCCCAAGGGGTATAATTCACCCCTCCACTTT. It yields the protein CASSPPKGYNSPLHF. The chain has TRBV7-9 and TRBJ1-6; a weak D match, TRBD1 (5 bases). V was cut by 5 bases and J by 4 bases, with 12 bases left in between. Germline CDR1 is SEHNR and CDR2 is FQNEAQ (reference sequence). The CDR3 runs to 15 residues. The variable domain in full, completed from reference TRBV7-9 and TRBJ1-6, reads DTGVSQNPRHKITKRGQNVTFRCDPISEHNRLYWYRQTLGQGPEFLTYFQNEAQLEKSRLLSDRFSAERPKGSFSTLEIQRTEQGDSAMYLCASSPPKGYNSPLHFGNGTRLTVT.

The chain uses TRBV11-3 and TRBJ2-1; TRBD2 matches at 8 bases. The length of the CDR3 is 13 residues. The V gene's germline CDR1 is SGHNT and CDR2 YENEEA. V gave up 4 bases and J gave up 7 bases; unmatched junction bases: 3. The CDR3 sequence: CASSSGGRNEQFF. The DNA for the CDR3 is TGTGCCAGCAGCTCGGGGGGGAGGAATGAGCAGTTCTTC.

The J gene is TRBJ1-2, the V gene TRBV12-5; the match to TRBD1 covers 7 bases. CDR3 size: 13 residues. V shed 1 base and J 4 bases; nucleotides not matched to a gene: 0. The germline CDR1 and CDR2 sequences are LGHNT and FRNRAP. In DNA, the CDR3 is TGTGCTAGTGGTTTGGGACAGGGCTATGGCTACACCTTC. Its translation is CASGLGQGYGYTF.

The chain uses TRBV19 and TRBJ2-2, with 7 bases matching TRBD2. Trimming took 5 bases from V and 5 from J; bases not matched to a gene: 8. This CDR3 spans 15 amino acids. Germline V gene lookup returns CDR1 LNHDA and CDR2 SQIVND (reference sequence). CDR3 residues: CASSRSGGGTGELFF. The CDR3 bases are TGTGCCAGTAGTCGGTCGGGGGGAGGTACCGGGGAGCTGTTTTTT.

The chain employs TRBV24-1 and TRBJ1-2; D remains ambiguous. CDR1 and CDR2 from the germline V gene are KGHDR and SFDVKD. This CDR3 has 14 amino acids. Trimming left V 5 bases short and J 1 base short, with 10 bases between. CDR3 nucleotide sequence: TGTGCCACCAGTGCCTCGGGTGATAACTATGGCTACACCTTC. It translates to CATSASGDNYGYTF.

On this clone: This specimen includes other DNA sequences encoding the same CDR3. The V call is TRBV12-3 or TRBV12-4, the J call TRBJ1-1; no reliable D call. This CDR3 is 13 amino acids long. Trimming left V 6 bases short and J 1 base short, with 9 bases between. The CDR3, as DNA: TGTGCCAGCAGCCCCCGGGGGAACACTGAAGCTTTCTTT. Amino acids: CASSPRGNTEAFF.

This clone was counted once. This chain connects TRBV4-3 to TRBJ1-2, with TRBD1 matching over 10 bases. The CDR3 consists of 14 residues. Per germline, CDR1 LGHNA and CDR2 YSLEER. With 3 bases clipped from V and 7 bases from J, the junction kept 5 bases outside the gene matches. The CDR3 protein is CASSQTDRGGGYTF. In DNA form, the CDR3 reads TGCGCCAGCAGCCAGACGGACAGGGGGGGTGGCTACACCTTC.

The CDR3 DNA sequence: TGTGCCAGCAGCCCCTGGACAGGGAGCTCCTATAATTCACCCCTCCACTTT. It yields the protein CASSPWTGSSYNSPLHF. The rearrangement uses TRBV14 and TRBJ1-6; 8 bases map to TRBD1. The CDR3 consists of 17 residues. With 4 bases clipped from V and 0 bases from J, the junction kept 5 bases outside the gene matches. Per germline, CDR1 SGHDN and CDR2 FVKESK.

This chain joins TRBV29-1 and TRBJ1-2; D gene uncertain. CDR1 SQVTM and CDR2 ANQGSEA come from the germline V gene. The CDR3 is 12 amino acids. Trimming removed 3 bases from V and 3 bases from J, with 8 bases in between. The CDR3 nucleotides read TGCAGCGTTGAGAGTTCCCACTATGGCTACACCTTC. It yields the protein CSVESSHYGYTF. Combining the CDR3 with reference TRBV29-1 and TRBJ1-2 gives the whole variable domain SAVISQKPSRDICQRGTSLTIQCQVDSQVTMMFWYRQQPGQSLTLIATANQGSEATYESGFVIDKFPISRPNLTFSTLTVSNMSPEDSSIYLCSVESSHYGYTFGSGTRLTVV.

The chain links TRBV19 to TRBJ2-7; 12 positions match TRBD1. Germline-derived CDR1 and CDR2 are LNHDA and SQIVND (reference sequence). The J segment lost 7 bases and the V segment lost 4 bases, leaving 5 bases of the junction unmatched. This CDR3 contains 14 residues. The CDR3 DNA is TGTGCCAGTAGTACGGGGACAGGGGGCCGGGAGCAGTACTTC. Translated: CASSTGTGGREQYF.

The chain couples TRBV25-1 to TRBJ2-3, with a weak D call TRBD2 (5 bases). The CDR3 is 13 amino acids. With 1 base removed from V and 5 bases from J, the gap between germline ends came to 7 bases. Germline V gene data show CDR1 as MGHDK and CDR2 as SYGVNS. CDR3 region: CASSESGRDTQYF. CDR3 nucleotides: TGTGCCAGCAGTGAATCGGGGAGAGATACGCAGTATTTT.

The V call is TRBV19, the J call TRBJ1-4; D is uncertain. The CDR3 consists of 14 residues. Germline lookup yields CDR1 LNHDA and CDR2 SQIVND (reference sequence). V lost 9 bases to trimming and J lost 0 bases, with 11 bases between them. The CDR3 protein is CASTPRPTNEKLFF. The CDR3 coding sequence is TGTGCCAGCACGCCGAGGCCAACTAATGAAAAACTGTTTTTT.